Listed here is a single TCR beta chain. This receptor's antigen is unknown. Qualities for individual bases were not recorded, and no much larger clone is one base off. Every donor was a healthy Caucasian. Library preparation used 5' RACE. The sequencer listed for this sample is Illumina HiSeq 2000. A universal primer binding site was introduced by template switching, and a unique molecular identifier was present in the final cDNA, enabling accurate counting of TCR cDNA molecules. Specific primers in the conserved constant-segment region were used to synthesize first-strand cDNA for the TCR alpha and beta chains. Each cDNA library was double barcoded, with a SMART-Mk sample barcode plus Illumina barcodes, to control for contamination. TruSeq adapter sequences, together with Illumina sample barcodes, were added in two successive PCR steps. The Illumina HiSeq platform was used with custom primers to sequence TCR alpha and beta cDNA libraries. The authors processed their data as follows. MiGEC was used to process raw reads and extract unique molecular identifiers, and MiXCR was used to find CDR3 positions. For each individual, recombination models were inferred using an EM algorithm with the repgenHMM and IGoR tools. The tcR package in R was used for shared clonotype analysis, with sharing normalized by the product of cloneset sizes. Out-of-frame nonproductive sequences were analyzed to study raw recombination free of thymic and clonal selection effects. TCRdb applied fastp at Q25 and MiXCR to the public reads, then kept only in-frame beta chains. Entries are consolidated by CDR3 protein sequence, retaining the most common genes and DNA. These V and J calls originate from TCRdb's pipeline instead of the authors' own analysis. This sample gives 1.5 million to 2 million distinct CDR3 sequences in total; more than 30% of them show up just once. Of the sample, roughly 0.3% falls within the top ten clones.

These data come from a study of identical twins (dated by TCRdb to between 2015 and 2016). For the wider study: The study deep-sequenced TCR alpha and beta repertoires from monozygotic twins, unrelated adults of various ages and cord blood to test whether fetal clonotypes persist. To rule out contamination, the twin experiments were replicated at different times with different library preparation protocols.

On the study overall, not on this receptor specifically: Abundant cord blood beta clonotypes had fewer insertions, young adult naive repertoires showed a similar but weaker trend, and memory repertoires showed no such trend. Conclusions relied on cross-sectional statistical analysis, since the same donors could not be followed over many years. Out-of-frame TCR alpha sequences shared between twins showed an excess of low generation-probability sequences compared with coincidental sharing between unrelated individuals. Recombination models systematically underestimated out-of-frame TCR alpha sharing in monozygotic twins but agreed with sharing between unrelated individuals. Zero-insertion analyses could be partly confounded by invariant T cells such as MAIT and iNKT, although diverse VJ usage argued against such confounding for most clonotypes. Excess twin sharing in beta out-of-frame sequences was weaker because fewer shared sequences lowered the signal-to-noise ratio.

Via the germline V gene (reference sequence), CDR1 is DFQATT and CDR2 SNEGSKA. Ends trimmed: V by 6 bases, J by 7 bases; bases unmatched to a gene: 11. Counted from cysteine to phenylalanine, this CDR3 has 15 amino acids. Only CDR3 DNA remains: 45 bases, in frame from the first base. The sample taken for sequencing was cord blood. This clonotype originated in a newborn girl in good health. The chain employs TRBV20-1 and TRBJ2-1, with 11 middle bases fitting TRBD2. The nucleotide sequence is given as TGCAGTGCCGTCGGACCGGGACTAGCGGCGAATGAGCAGTTCTTC. This yields the protein CSAVGPGLAANEQFF.